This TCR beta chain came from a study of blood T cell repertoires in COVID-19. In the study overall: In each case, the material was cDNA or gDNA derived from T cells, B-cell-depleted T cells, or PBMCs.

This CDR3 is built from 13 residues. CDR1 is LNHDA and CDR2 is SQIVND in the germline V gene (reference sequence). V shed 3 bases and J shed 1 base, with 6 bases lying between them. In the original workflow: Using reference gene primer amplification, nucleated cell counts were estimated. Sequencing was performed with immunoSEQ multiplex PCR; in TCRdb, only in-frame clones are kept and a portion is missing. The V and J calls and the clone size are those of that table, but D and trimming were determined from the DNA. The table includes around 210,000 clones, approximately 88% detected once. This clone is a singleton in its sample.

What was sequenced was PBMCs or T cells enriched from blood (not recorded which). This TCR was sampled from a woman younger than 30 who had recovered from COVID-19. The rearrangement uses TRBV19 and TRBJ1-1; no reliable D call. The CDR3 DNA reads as TGTGCCAGTAGTATCGGAGAGAACACTGAAGCTTTCTTT. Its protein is CASSIGENTEAFF.